Listed here are 26 T cell receptor beta chains from one sample, sequenced in a study of shared clonotypes between healthy human individuals. TCRdb keeps only in-frame clones here, not all; method: immunoSEQ multiplex PCR. This table holds 2 million to 3 million clones, approximately 93% found once. The sample was naive CD4+ T cells from PBMCs. As for subset: CD45RA+ positively selected. The receptor source for this set is a man in his late teens or twenties in good health. Some clones in this sample may be carry-over from other donors' samples.

This chain joins TRBV2 and TRBJ1-3; the D is unclear. Germline CDR1 reads SNHLY; CDR2 reads FYNNEI. The CDR3 contains 14 residues. Trimming shortened V by 1 base and J by 2 bases, and 6 bases separated the two germline ends. The CDR3 DNA is TGTGCCAGCAGTGAAGTCACGGCTGGAAACACCATATATTTT. Encoded protein: CASSEVTAGNTIYF. Variable domain in full (rest from reference TRBV2 and TRBJ1-3): EPEVTQTPSHQVTQMGQEVILRCVPISNHLYFYWYRQILGQKVEFLVSFYNNEISEKSEIFDDQFSVERPDGSNFTLKIRSTKLEDSAMYFCASSEVTAGNTIYFGEGSWLTVV.

This clone was recorded only once. The chain links TRBV28 to TRBJ1-1; D is unclear. The CDR3 consists of 12 residues. Per the germline V gene, CDR1 is MDHEN and CDR2 is SYDVKM. Trimming stripped 1 base from V and 11 bases from J, with 11 bases between. In nucleotides, the CDR3 is TGTGCCAGCAGTTTATCAAGGCTACAGGCTTTCTTT. Translating gives CASSLSRLQAFF.

The chain employs TRBV5-1 and TRBJ2-5; 10 positions match TRBD1. There are 16 residues in the CDR3. From germline, CDR1 is SGHRS and CDR2 YFSETQ. Losses at the gene ends were 0 bases for V and 3 bases for J; bases not matched to a gene: 5. Here the CDR3 DNA reads TGCGCCAGCAGCTTGGGGCCCGGGACAGGGGAAGAGACCCAGTACTTC. Translated: CASSLGPGTGEETQYF.

Points on this clone: Other DNA sequences of this sample code for an identical CDR3. The rearrangement uses TRBV28 and TRBJ1-2; D call uncertain. V dropped 2 bases and J dropped 6 bases, with 4 bases sitting between them. The CDR3 spans 11 residues. Germline V gives CDR1 MDHEN, CDR2 SYDVKM. CDR3 loop: CASSLGNGYTF. As DNA, the CDR3 is TGTGCCAGCAGTTTAGGGAATGGCTACACCTTC.

Concerning this clone: Other DNA sequences in the same sample also yield this CDR3. This chain links TRBV6-5 with TRBJ2-2, with D possibly matching TRBD2 (6 bases). Germline V gives CDR1 MNHEY, CDR2 SVGAGI. Trimming stripped 8 bases from V and 2 bases from J, with 9 bases between. The CDR3 length is 13 residues. The CDR3 region is CASRDFNTGELFF. CDR3 nucleotides: TGTGCCAGCCGGGACTTCAACACCGGGGAGCTGTTTTTT.

This clone was counted a single time. The rearrangement uses TRBV2 and TRBJ2-2; TRBD1 agrees at 7 bases. The CDR3 totals 14 residues. With 6 bases clipped from V and 4 bases from J, the junction kept 5 bases outside the gene matches. The germline CDR1 and CDR2 sequences are SNHLY and FYNNEI. CDR3 region: CASSWGQPTGELFF. The CDR3 DNA reads TGTGCCAGCAGCTGGGGACAGCCCACCGGGGAGCTGTTTTTT.

The chain employs TRBV19 and TRBJ1-3; a weak D match, TRBD1 (5 bases). V was cut by 7 bases and J by 2 bases, with 18 bases left in between. Germline V gene sequence: CDR1 LNHDA, CDR2 SQIVND (reference sequence). The CDR3 length is 16 residues. The CDR3 sequence: CASTPQGGRAGNTIYF. Here the CDR3 DNA reads TGTGCCAGTACCCCTCAGGGAGGAAGGGCTGGAAACACCATATATTTT.

The chain carries TRBV7-6 and TRBJ1-2, with 9 bases identical to TRBD1. V lost 5 bases to trimming and J lost 4 bases; unmatched junction nucleotides: 8. This CDR3 contains 15 residues. CDR1 is SGHVS and CDR2 is FNYEAQ in the germline V gene. CDR3 sequence: CASSPRDRGGYGYTF. In DNA, the CDR3 is TGTGCCAGCAGCCCTAGAGACAGGGGGGGCTATGGCTACACCTTC. The full variable domain, rest sourced from reference TRBV7-6 and TRBJ1-2, is GAGVSQSPRYKVTKRGQDVALRCDPISGHVSLYWYRQALGQGPEFLTYFNYEAQQDKSGLPNDRFSAERPEGSISTLTIQRTEQRDSAMYRCASSPRDRGGYGYTFGSGTRLTVV.

The rearrangement joins TRBV4-2 to TRBJ2-3; 9 nucleotides line up with TRBD2. J was trimmed by 11 bases and V by 3 bases; bases with no gene match: 6. The CDR3 covers 13 residues. Per germline, CDR1 LGHNA and CDR2 YNFKEQ. Here the CDR3 reads CASSQRGGVGQYF. CDR3 coding DNA: TGTGCCAGCAGCCAGCGGGGGGGGGTCGGGCAGTATTTT.

The chain combines TRBV7-8 with TRBJ1-1; 8 nucleotides line up with TRBD1. In germline, CDR1 is SGHVS, CDR2 FQNEAQ. V dropped 0 bases and J dropped 7; count of bases not matched to a gene: 4. There are 14 residues in the CDR3. CDR3 DNA sequence: TGTGCCAGCAGCTTAGCGGGCAGGGGGCGTGAAGCTTTCTTT. It yields the protein CASSLAGRGREAFF.

A remark on this clone: Other DNA sequences in this specimen translate into the identical CDR3. V and J are TRBV30 and TRBJ2-1; D is ambiguous. The CDR3 runs 13 residues. Germline loops: CDR1 GTSNPN, CDR2 SVGIG (reference sequence). V lost 3 bases to trimming and J lost 0 bases, with 6 bases between them. Written as DNA, the CDR3 is TGTGCCTGGAGGCTGAGCTCCTACAATGAGCAGTTCTTC. Translated: CAWRLSSYNEQFF.

On this clone: A junction boundary mismatches the germline segment, possibly from a read error. The chain combines TRBV6-5 with TRBJ2-6; D may be TRBD2 (6 bases). This CDR3 contains 16 residues. CDR1 is MNHEY and CDR2 is SVGAGI in the germline V gene. The CDR3 protein is CASSLKGGGGANVLTF. CDR3 in DNA: TGCGCCAGCAGTTTGAAGGGAGGAGGGGGGGCCAACGTCCTGACTTTC.

Only a few counts were recorded for this clone. In the same sample, other DNA sequences code for this CDR3. The V gene is TRBV7-9, the J gene TRBJ1-1, with TRBD1 matching 7 bases. Trimming took 3 bases from V and 1 from J; bases not matched to a gene: 2. CDR3 length: 14 amino acids. Germline V lookup: CDR1 SEHNR, CDR2 FQNEAQ (reference sequence). In nucleotides, the CDR3 is TGTGCCAGCAGCTTGGGGACAGCGAACACTGAAGCTTTCTTT. This gives the protein CASSLGTANTEAFF.

J is TRBJ2-5 and V is TRBV30; 13 bases are a match to TRBD2. The germline V gene has CDR1 GTSNPN and CDR2 SVGIG (reference sequence). The CDR3 consists of 15 residues. Trimming took 0 bases from V and 3 from J; bases not matched to a gene: 1. CDR3 sequence: CAWSVGLAGEETQYF. The CDR3 DNA reads as TGTGCCTGGAGTGTCGGACTAGCGGGAGAAGAGACCCAGTACTTC. Combining the CDR3 with reference TRBV30 and TRBJ2-5 gives the whole variable domain SQTIHQWPATLVQPVGSPLSLECTVEGTSNPNLYWYRQAAGRGLQLLFYSVGIGQISSEVPQNLSASRPQDRQFILSSKKLLLSDSGFYLCAWSVGLAGEETQYFGPGTRLLVL.

CDR3 in DNA: TGTGCCAGCAGTGTCCGGGACAGGGGATTTGAGCAGTACTTC. Protein: CASSVRDRGFEQYF. This chain joins TRBV6-1 and TRBJ2-7; TRBD1 aligns across 10 bases. CDR3 length equals 14 residues. Looked up from germline, CDR1 is MNHNS and CDR2 is SASEGT. J gave up 7 bases and V 4 bases, and 7 bases lay outside the gene matches.

This chain uses TRBV28 with TRBJ2-4, with TRBD2 matching 7 bases. Germline V gene data show CDR1 as MDHEN and CDR2 as SYDVKM. Losses at the gene ends were 6 bases for V and 7 bases for J; bases not matched to a gene: 0. The CDR3 is 11 amino acids. Written as DNA, the CDR3 is TGTGCCAGCAGGGGGGGGAACATTCAGTACTTC. Protein sequence: CASRGGNIQYF.

The V gene is TRBV7-9, the J gene TRBJ2-5; the D is unclear. CDR3 size: 15 residues. CDR1 and CDR2 (germline): SEHNR, FQNEAQ (reference sequence). V lost 0 bases to trimming and J lost 5 bases, with 13 bases between them. The CDR3 sequence: CASSLAGHTGETQYF. The CDR3 DNA is TGTGCCAGCAGCTTAGCCGGGCACACCGGGGAGACCCAGTACTTC.

This clone turned up a few times. This rearrangement joins TRBV5-1 to TRBJ1-2, with 7 bases aligning to TRBD1. Unmatched junction bases numbered 9, after V lost 0 bases and J lost 4 bases. Germline V CDR1 and CDR2: SGHRS, YFSETQ. The CDR3 has 16 residues. The CDR3 loop reads CASSLAETGNAYGYTF. The CDR3 coding sequence is TGCGCCAGCAGCTTGGCCGAGACAGGGAACGCCTATGGCTACACCTTC.

The sample holds one count of this clone. The rearrangement uses TRBV27 and TRBJ2-3; D remains ambiguous. Per germline, CDR1 MNHEY and CDR2 SMNVEV (reference sequence). The CDR3 is made up of 15 amino acids. V gave up 5 bases and J gave up 2 bases, with 14 bases separating them. The CDR3 DNA sequence: TGTGCCAGCAGTCCCTCGCGGAGTCTCACAGATACGCAGTATTTT. Its translation is CASSPSRSLTDTQYF.

The CDR3 sequence is CASSPGVQTLQETQYF. In DNA, the CDR3 is TGTGCCAGCAGCCCTGGCGTGCAGACTCTGCAAGAGACCCAGTACTTC. The rearrangement uses TRBV5-4 and TRBJ2-5; no clear D gene. The V gene's germline CDR1 is SGHNT and CDR2 YYREEE (reference sequence). V dropped 4 bases and J dropped 2 bases, with 18 bases sitting between them. The CDR3 is 16 amino acids.

This sequence joins TRBV5-4 and TRBJ1-1; 7 bases fit TRBD1. The CDR3 runs to 16 residues. CDR1 is SGHNT, CDR2 YYREEE, per germline (reference sequence). V lost 4 bases, J lost 2 bases, and 11 bases stayed unmatched. Here the CDR3 reads CASSPRQDRANTEAFF. CDR3 DNA: TGTGCCAGCAGCCCCAGACAAGACAGGGCCAACACTGAAGCTTTCTTT.

This chain links TRBV4-2 with TRBJ1-6; D call uncertain. Germline V gene sequence: CDR1 LGHNA, CDR2 YNFKEQ. The CDR3 is 15 amino acids. V lost 0 bases and J lost 7, with 10 bases in between. The CDR3 region has the DNA TGTGCCAGCAGCCAAGATGGACGAAGAAATTCACCCCTCCACTTT. It specifies CASSQDGRRNSPLHF.

CDR3 nucleotide sequence: TGCAGCGTTCGGCAGGGGGAGGGTCAGCCCCAGCATTTT. This codes for CSVRQGEGQPQHF. V and J are TRBV29-1 and TRBJ1-5, with TRBD1 identical over 7 bases. This CDR3 spans 13 amino acids. J was trimmed by 6 bases and V by 5 bases; bases with no gene match: 7. Germline loops: CDR1 SQVTM, CDR2 ANQGSEA.

V and J are TRBV27 and TRBJ2-2; the D is unclear. The V end was cut by 1 base, the J end by 6 bases, with 12 bases between. The CDR3 runs to 15 residues. Germline CDR1 is MNHEY and CDR2 is SMNVEV (reference sequence). This CDR3 is CASSLFPVTAGELFF. CDR3 in DNA: TGTGCCAGCAGTTTATTCCCTGTGACCGCCGGGGAGCTGTTTTTT.

The gene calls are TRBV11-2 and TRBJ1-2, with 11 bases that match TRBD1. The CDR3 spans 14 residues. J was trimmed by 8 bases and V by 5 bases; bases with no gene match: 7. Germline V lookup: CDR1 SGHAT, CDR2 FQNNGV. The DNA for the CDR3 is TGTGCCAGCAGCCAAGGACAGGGGGCGTCCGGCTACACCTTC. Translation: CASSQGQGASGYTF.

V is TRBV7-9 and J is TRBJ2-7, with unresolved D. V was cut by 1 base and J by 6 bases, with 10 bases left in between. Germline assignment: CDR1 SEHNR and CDR2 FQNEAQ (reference sequence). The CDR3 loop spans 13 amino acids. The CDR3 bases are TGTGCCAGCAGCTTAGGTACCGGTCCCGAGCAGTACTTC. As protein: CASSLGTGPEQYF.